The 16 T cell receptor beta chains reported below all come from one sample, sequenced in a study of cytomegalovirus exposure and HLA in healthy donors. The repertoire was sequenced with immunoSEQ multiplex PCR; TCRdb's copy has only in-frame clones and lacks some. The table lists approximately 260,000 clones, about 86% of them singletons. Sequences were obtained from PBMCs. These TCRs come from a woman aged 18-29 years in good health and CMV-seronegative.

V and J are TRBV2 and TRBJ2-7; TRBD1 aligns across 7 bases. The CDR3 consists of 12 residues. V lost 5 bases and J lost 5; bases outside the gene matches: 3. CDR1 is SNHLY, CDR2 FYNNEI, per germline. DNA for the CDR3: TGTGCCAGCAGTACCACAGGGGACGAGCAGTACTTC. This sequence encodes CASSTTGDEQYF.

This chain uses TRBV4-3 with TRBJ2-7, with 8 nucleotides matching TRBD1. This CDR3 has 15 residues. Germline V CDR1 and CDR2: LGHNA, YSLEER. Trimming cost V 1 base and J 2 bases; bases outside gene matches: 4. CDR3: CASSQAGGPAYEQYF. CDR3 sequence (DNA): TGCGCCAGCAGCCAAGCAGGGGGCCCCGCCTACGAGCAGTACTTC.

The genes are TRBV27 and TRBJ1-3; 8 bases are a match to TRBD1. The germline gives CDR1 MNHEY, CDR2 SMNVEV (reference sequence). V was pared by 6 bases and J by 2 bases, with 0 bases of the junction left unmatched. CDR3 size: 13 residues. The CDR3 DNA sequence: TGTGCCAGCAGGGACAGGGCTGGAAACACCATATATTTT. Residues: CASRDRAGNTIYF.

The chain joins TRBV7-6 to TRBJ2-7; 9 nucleotides match TRBD2. Germline V gives CDR1 SGHVS, CDR2 FNYEAQ. The CDR3 has 14 residues. V gave up 4 bases and J gave up 0 bases; unmatched junction bases: 1. The CDR3 is CASSSAGGSYEQYF. The CDR3, as DNA: TGTGCCAGCAGCTCAGCGGGAGGCTCCTACGAGCAGTACTTC.

The rearrangement links TRBV9 to TRBJ1-3; possible D gene TRBD1, 5 bases. The CDR3 totals 14 residues. Trimming left V 4 bases short and J 10 bases short, with 18 bases between. Per the germline V gene, CDR1 is SGDLS and CDR2 is YYNGEE. The CDR3 loop is CASSPRGSGGTIYF. CDR3 coding DNA: TGTGCCAGCAGCCCCCGGGGGAGTGGTGGGACCATATATTTT. Drawing the rest from reference TRBV9 and TRBJ1-3, the complete variable domain is DSGVTQTPKHLITATGQRVTLRCSPRSGDLSVYWYQQSLDQGLQFLIQYYNGEERAKGNILERFSAQQFPDLHSELNLSSLELGDSALYFCASSPRGSGGTIYFGEGSWLTVV.

This chain joins TRBV5-1 and TRBJ2-7; D may be TRBD2 (5 bases). V was pared by 4 bases and J by 5 bases, with 25 bases between. The CDR3 totals 17 residues. Germline CDR1 SGHRS, CDR2 YFSETQ. DNA for the CDR3: TGCGCCAGCAGCAAAAAGAAAGTACCGGGGTCAGGCGACGAGCAGTACTTC. Translated, it gives CASSKKKVPGSGDEQYF.

This sequence joins TRBV27 and TRBJ1-2; maybe TRBD1 (5 bases). Germline V gene sequence: CDR1 MNHEY, CDR2 SMNVEV (reference sequence). Trimming shortened V by 3 bases and J by 3 bases, and 11 bases separated the two germline ends. This CDR3 spans 14 amino acids. This CDR3 is CASSFSRVDYGYTF. DNA of the CDR3: TGTGCCAGCAGTTTTTCCAGGGTGGACTATGGCTACACCTTC.

The rearrangement links TRBV10-2 to TRBJ1-1; 9 bases agree with TRBD1. Germline V gene data show CDR1 as WSHSY and CDR2 as SAAADI. The CDR3 spans 13 residues. The junction had 4 bases not matched to a gene; V was cut back by 6 bases and J by 5 bases. The CDR3 sequence: CASRPTGGTEAFF. The CDR3 region has the DNA TGCGCCAGCAGACCGACAGGGGGAACTGAAGCTTTCTTT.

The chain carries TRBV5-4 and TRBJ2-7; TRBD2 matches 8 bases. Per germline, CDR1 SGHNT and CDR2 YYREEE (reference sequence). This CDR3 region has 15 residues. With V trimmed by 4 bases and J by 0 bases, 6 bases remained unmatched. The CDR3 reads CASSHLAGNSYEQYF. As DNA, the CDR3 is TGTGCCAGCAGCCACTTAGCGGGGAACTCCTACGAGCAGTACTTC.

The rearrangement joins TRBV2 to TRBJ2-5; D is unresolved. The CDR3 runs to 14 residues. Trimming took 2 bases from V and 4 from J, leaving 11 bases between them. Germline lookup yields CDR1 SNHLY and CDR2 FYNNEI. CDR3 in DNA: TGTGCCAGCAGTGAAAGACTGCCTAGAGAGACCCAGTACTTC. This encodes CASSERLPRETQYF.

The chain links TRBV27 to TRBJ2-1; 7 bases align to TRBD2. This CDR3 spans 16 amino acids. Germline V gene lookup returns CDR1 MNHEY and CDR2 SMNVEV (reference sequence). Unmatched junction bases numbered 14, after V lost 6 bases and J lost 6 bases. The CDR3 DNA reads TGTGCCAGCAGAGGATTAGCGGGCGATTTGGGCAATGAGCAGTTCTTC. Its translation: CASRGLAGDLGNEQFF.

This clone was counted a single time. The rearrangement links TRBV5-4 to TRBJ2-7, with D possibly being TRBD2 (6 bases). The CDR3 consists of 13 residues. CDR1 is SGHNT, CDR2 YYREEE, per germline (reference sequence). Trimming removed 3 bases at V and 2 bases at J, with 9 bases between. In DNA, the CDR3 is TGTGCCAGCAGCTCGGGACTTCCCTACGAGCAGTACTTC. Translating it yields CASSSGLPYEQYF.

Written as DNA, the CDR3 is TGTGCCAGCAGTTTAGGACAGGGATACACTGAAGCTTTCTTT. Translation: CASSLGQGYTEAFF. This chain connects TRBV27 to TRBJ1-1, with 8 bases matching TRBD1. V dropped 2 bases and J dropped 3; count of bases not matched to a gene: 2. Germline CDR1 and CDR2: MNHEY and SMNVEV (reference sequence). CDR3 length: 14 amino acids.

The chain recombines TRBV27 with TRBJ1-6; 8 nucleotides align to TRBD1. With V trimmed by 9 bases and J by 10 bases, 8 bases remained unmatched. The CDR3 consists of 13 residues. Germline CDR1 and CDR2: MNHEY and SMNVEV (reference sequence). The DNA of the CDR3 is TGTGCCAGTAGGACAGGGTATCTATCACCCCTCCACTTT. Translating it yields CASRTGYLSPLHF.

The chain links TRBV19 to TRBJ1-5, with TRBD1 as a possible D gene (5 bases). The CDR3 has 16 residues. Trimming removed 7 bases from V and 2 bases from J, with 18 bases in between. The V gene's germline CDR1 is LNHDA and CDR2 SQIVND (reference sequence). The chain's CDR3 is CASTRRGLEGNQPQHF. In nucleotides, the CDR3 is TGTGCCAGTACCCGGCGGGGGTTAGAAGGCAATCAGCCCCAGCATTTT.

The V call is TRBV28, the J call TRBJ2-2; 12 nucleotides match TRBD1. This CDR3 contains 17 residues. V was pared by 4 bases and J by 6 bases, with 9 bases of the junction left unmatched. Germline CDR1 reads MDHEN; CDR2 reads SYDVKM. CDR3 region: CASSSPGQGAWAGELFF. CDR3 nucleotides: TGTGCCAGCAGTTCACCGGGACAGGGGGCGTGGGCCGGGGAGCTGTTTTTT.